This TCR beta chain was identified during a study of T cell responses to AZD1222 COVID-19 vaccine (dated by TCRdb to the early 2020s). In terms of the full investigation: AZD1222 recipients with second doses at about 4 weeks or about 12 weeks were pooled, because spike-specific TCR depth and breadth did not differ between schedules. A total of 230 or so trial participants underwent TCR sequencing, of whom around 200 received two doses of AZD1222 and 26 received two doses of the MenACWY control vaccine. Trial participants were enrolled by age into 18-55, 56-69 and 70-plus year subgroups, with around 150, 28 and 57 TCR-sequenced participants respectively. Results the study describes overall, beyond this receptor: Because no day 14 peak-response samples were available, repertoires were characterized only after the peak T cell response. Reportedly, close to half of the unique spike-specific TCRs recognized epitopes lying outside the regions that are mutated in the B.1.351 and B.1.1.7 variants. After two AZD1222 doses, both the breadth and the depth of spike-specific TCRs were significantly higher than at day 0 and than in MenACWY recipients. Conclusions about previously exposed vaccinees are limited, since just 5 or 6 AZD1222 recipients were seropositive for SARS-CoV-2 at baseline. The 56-69-year group was small, and its depth increase did not reach significance, likely because of low power. Vaccine-associated CD4 TCRs spanned the whole spike protein, with dominant responses in regions 160-218 and 743-854. Most participants were white British and females outnumbered males, and the authors suggested that clonal diversity may have been underestimated.

Worth noting for this clone: Its binding antigen is unknown. Per-base qualities were not stored, and no clone one base away is much larger.

This specimen's time point label, interpreted: baseline before first vaccination. Vaccinee samples came from UK trials COV001 and COV002, including a single-blind randomized controlled phase 2/3 trial of AZD1222 (ChAdOx1 nCoV-19) in healthy adults. For TCRbeta chain sequencing, PBMC samples from trial participants were taken at day 0 and at day 28 after the second dose. From the germline V gene, CDR1 is SQVTM and CDR2 is ANQGSEA. The germline ends are 18 bases apart after V is trimmed by 2 bases and J by 3 bases. From the cysteine through the phenylalanine, the CDR3 covers 16 amino acids. The entry retains the CDR3 DNA only, 48 bases that are in frame from base 1. The CDR3 regions of human TCRbeta chains were analyzed by immunosequencing. As for the original processing: Repertoire TCRs were matched against a reference library of SARS-CoV-2-specific TCRs generated with the MIRA antigen-specificity platform. Breadth was defined as the fraction of unique TCRs that were SARS-CoV-2-associated. Depth was defined as the fraction of total T cells that were SARS-CoV-2-associated. Using the MIRA data, each spike-specific TCR was mapped to the spike region that the TCR reacts to and placed in a CD4 or CD8 class. Log10-transformed breadth and depth values were compared by one-way ANOVA with Sidak's multiple comparisons tests. Not all clones reach the TCRdb copy of this immuneACCESS table, which keeps in-frame sequences only. Checked studies attribute under half of the gap to unresolved V genes and leave the rest unexplained. That table is the source of V, J and clone size, and D and trimming were worked out from the DNA. A total of approximately 90,000 clones appear in this sample, roughly 90% of them only once. About 3% of the sample goes to the ten largest clones.

This TCR was sampled from an adult in good health. The sequenced sample was peripheral blood, obtained on day 0 of AZD1222 vaccination. The chain is assembled from TRBV29-1 and TRBJ2-3, with TRBD1 tentatively as D gene (5 bases match). The nucleotide sequence reads TGCAGCGTTGAATGGTATGAGGCAGGGTTGACAGATACGCAGTATTTT. It translates to CSVEWYEAGLTDTQYF.